A single sample gave rise to the 13 T cell receptor beta chains below, sequenced in a study of blood T cell repertoires in COVID-19. Libraries were prepared by immunoSEQ multiplex PCR; TCRdb keeps only in-frame clonotypes and omits some of them. The sample has approximately 90,000 clones, 65% to 85% seen once. The sample comprised peripheral blood. The receptor source for this set is a man aged 55 to 70 with acute or convalescent COVID-19.

V is TRBV28 and J is TRBJ2-7; 11 bases line up with TRBD1. There are 14 residues in the CDR3. The germline V gene has CDR1 MDHEN and CDR2 SYDVKM. V lost 3 bases to trimming and J lost 6 bases; unmatched junction nucleotides: 4. CDR3 bases: TGTGCCAGCAGTTTGGGACAGGGGGGACTCGAGCAGTACTTC. Protein: CASSLGQGGLEQYF. The variable domain in full, completed from reference TRBV28 and TRBJ2-7, reads DVKVTQSSRYLVKRTGEKVFLECVQDMDHENMFWYRQDPGLGLRLIYFSYDVKMKEKGDIPEGYSVSREKKERFSLILESASTNQTSMYLCASSLGQGGLEQYFGPGTRLTVT.

This chain links TRBV6-2 or TRBV6-3 with TRBJ2-5, with a weak D call TRBD1 (6 bases). Germline CDR1 is MNHEY and CDR2 is SVGEGT. This CDR3 has 14 amino acids. Trimming took 5 bases from V and 4 from J, leaving 14 bases between them. This chain's CDR3 is CASSPGTLRETQYF. The CDR3 bases are TGTGCCAGCAGTCCGGGGACATTGCGAGAGACCCAGTACTTC.

This chain connects TRBV6-5 to TRBJ2-7, with 9 positions matching TRBD1. This CDR3 region has 14 residues. CDR1 is MNHEY and CDR2 is SVGAGI in the germline V gene. The V gene end was trimmed by 4 bases and the J gene end by 2 bases; junction bases not matched to a gene: 3. The CDR3 DNA sequence: TGTGCCAGCAGTTTCGGGACAGGGACCTACGAGCAGTACTTC. Protein product: CASSFGTGTYEQYF.

The CDR3 bases are TGTGCCTGGACAGGGGGCACCTACGAGCAGTACTTC. It codes for CAWTGGTYEQYF. V usage is TRBV30 and J usage is TRBJ2-7; 8 bases line up with TRBD1. The CDR3 covers 12 residues. V gave up 4 bases and J gave up 2 bases; unmatched junction bases: 1. CDR1 and CDR2 (germline): GTSNPN, SVGIG (reference sequence). The full variable domain, completed using reference TRBV30 and TRBJ2-7, is SQTIHQWPATLVQPVGSPLSLECTVEGTSNPNLYWYRQAAGRGLQLLFYSVGIGQISSEVPQNLSASRPQDRQFILSSKKLLLSDSGFYLCAWTGGTYEQYFGPGTRLTVT.

In this sample, this clone turned up a few times. CDR3 DNA sequence: TGTGCCAGCAGCTTGGGGGGAGTAAACAATGAGCAGTTCTTC. The encoded protein is CASSLGGVNNEQFF. The chain uses TRBV7-3 and TRBJ2-1, with a tentative D call TRBD2 (6 bases). Trimming stripped 3 bases from V and 5 bases from J, with 11 bases between. CDR3 length equals 14 residues. In germline, CDR1 is SGHTA, CDR2 FQGTGA. The variable domain in full, completed from reference TRBV7-3 and TRBJ2-1, reads GAGVSQTPSNKVTEKGKYVELRCDPISGHTALYWYRQSLGQGPEFLIYFQGTGAADDSGLPNDRFFAVRPEGSVSTLKIQRTERGDSAVYLCASSLGGVNNEQFFGPGTRLTVL.

A single count supports this clone. V gene TRBV5-4 combines with J gene TRBJ2-7; 8 nucleotides agree with TRBD2. This CDR3 contains 14 residues. Germline CDR1 SGHNT, CDR2 YYREEE (reference sequence). The ends lost 4 bases at V and 0 bases at J; junction bases unmatched: 3. The CDR3 bases are TGTGCCAGCAGCCGGGGGGGGAGCTCCTACGAGCAGTACTTC. Protein sequence: CASSRGGSSYEQYF.

V is TRBV10-1 and J is TRBJ2-2; 10 positions match TRBD2. The CDR3 extends over 16 amino acids. Trimming took 5 bases from V and 0 from J; bases not matched to a gene: 3. Germline-derived CDR1 and CDR2 are WNHNN and SYGVQD (reference sequence). CDR3 nucleotide sequence: TGCGCCAGCAGTCGAGCGGGAGGGCCGAACACCGGGGAGCTGTTTTTT. Translation: CASSRAGGPNTGELFF.

This chain uses TRBV3-1 (or the pseudogene TRBV3-2) with TRBJ2-2; D is unresolved. Germline CDR1 is LGHDT and CDR2 is YNNKEL (reference sequence). The CDR3 length is 13 residues. V lost 4 bases and J lost 4, with 7 bases in between. CDR3 sequence (DNA): TGTGCCAGCAGCCCCCCGGGCACCGGGGAGCTGTTTTTT. Translating gives CASSPPGTGELFF.

This clone was picked up one time. The chain combines TRBV7-2 with TRBJ2-2; possible D gene TRBD1, 6 bases. Trimming pared 4 bases from V and 7 bases from J, leaving 13 bases between. The CDR3 consists of 14 residues. Looked up from germline, CDR1 is SGHTA and CDR2 is FQGNSA. The CDR3 coding sequence is TGTGCCAGCAGCTACGGGACACAAGGCGGGGAGCTGTTTTTT. It specifies CASSYGTQGGELFF.

This clone has more than one count but fewer than ten. The chain uses TRBV15 and TRBJ2-5; D uncertain. Deletions cut 3 bases from V and 3 bases from J, with 8 bases between. Germline V gene data show CDR1 as LNHNV and CDR2 as YYDKDF (reference sequence). The CDR3 covers 13 residues. The CDR3: CATSRQQKETQYF. In nucleotides, the CDR3 is TGTGCCACCAGCAGGCAACAGAAAGAGACCCAGTACTTC. The variable domain in full, with the rest retrieved from reference TRBV15 and TRBJ2-5, is DAMVIQNPRYQVTQFGKPVTLSCSQTLNHNVMYWYQQKSSQAPKLLFHYYDKDFNNEADTPDNFQSRRPNTSFCFLDIRSPGLGDTAMYLCATSRQQKETQYFGPGTRLLVL.

The CDR3 nucleotides read TGTGCCAGCAGTCTGTCAGGGGCGGAAGCTTTCTTT. Amino acids: CASSLSGAEAFF. This chain joins TRBV12-3 or TRBV12-4 and TRBJ1-1, with a weak D call TRBD1 (6 bases). With 5 bases removed from V and 8 bases from J, the gap between germline ends came to 12 bases. This CDR3 comprises 12 residues.

The CDR3 reads CASSTTDLAKNIQYF. CDR3 nucleotides: TGTGCCAGCAGCACGACTGATCTAGCCAAAAACATTCAGTACTTC. This chain links TRBV7-2 with TRBJ2-4; D call uncertain. The CDR3 covers 15 residues. V lost 5 bases to trimming and J lost 0 bases, with 11 bases between them. Germline CDR1 SGHTA, CDR2 FQGNSA.

This chain uses TRBV19 with TRBJ1-1; D unclear. In germline, CDR1 is LNHDA, CDR2 SQIVND (reference sequence). Trimming removed 5 bases at V and 10 bases at J, with 20 bases between. The CDR3 covers 14 residues. CDR3: CASSLRSLAEGAFF. The CDR3 region has the DNA TGTGCCAGTAGTCTCAGGTCTCTCGCAGAAGGAGCTTTCTTT.